The count of the clone carrying this T cell receptor beta chain is one. The CDR3 is 16 amino acids. Trimming cost V 0 bases and J 0 bases; bases outside gene matches: 2. Germline V lookup: CDR1 MNHEY, CDR2 SVGAGI. This record belongs to a study of blood T cell repertoires in COVID-19. As for the study in general: COVID-19 samples collected from the United States, Italy and Spain covered acute and convalescent phases. T cells, B-cell-depleted T cells, or PBMCs supplied cDNA or gDNA.

As processed by the authors: Amplification of reference gene primers provided the estimated nucleated cell counts. Repertoires were generated with immunoSEQ multiplex PCR, while TCRdb's copy carries only in-frame clones and drops some. Clonal size and the V and J genes are those of that table, whereas D and trimming came from the DNA. The sample shows fewer than 250,000 clones, about nine tenths of them seen only once. The chain recombines TRBV6-5 with TRBJ1-3; 7 bases agree with TRBD1. The specimen sequenced was peripheral blood. This TCR derives from a man under 40 with COVID-19, enrolled during active disease. For the CDR3, the DNA is TGTGCCAGCAGTTACTCCGGGACAGCCTCTGGAAACACCATATATTTT. Amino acids: CASSYSGTASGNTIYF.